This paragraph reports one T cell receptor beta chain. The data were obtained in a study of blood T cell repertoires in COVID-19. At the level of the study: Acute-phase and convalescent COVID-19 samples originated in the United States, Italy and Spain. Sample material is recorded as cDNA or gDNA derived from T cells, B-cell-depleted T cells, or PBMCs.

The protocol was immunoSEQ multiplex PCR, while the TCRdb copy is restricted to in-frame clones and leaves out a portion. The sample lists 200,000 to 300,000 clones; around nine tenths were seen once. This CDR3 contains 13 residues. Losses at the gene ends were 0 bases for V and 8 bases for J; bases not matched to a gene: 4. Germline CDR1 reads SGHRS; CDR2 reads YFSETQ. The source of this sequence is a man aged 35-49 years who had recovered from COVID-19. The specimen sequenced was peripheral blood. The chain carries TRBV5-1 and TRBJ1-2, with 7 bases identical to TRBD1. CDR3 amino acids: CASSLEGGGGYTF. CDR3 nucleotides: TGCGCCAGCAGCTTGGAAGGGGGCGGGGGCTACACCTTC.